The next 12 T cell receptor beta chains were all read from a single sample in a study of T cell responses to AZD1222 COVID-19 vaccine. This table comes from immunoSEQ multiplex PCR, and its TCRdb copy is limited to in-frame clones, with some not included. Of 140,000 to 150,000 clones listed, more than 85% are singletons. Here the sequenced sample was peripheral blood, taken on day 0 of AZD1222 vaccination. These receptors came from an adult in good health.

J is TRBJ1-2 and V is TRBV3-1 (or the pseudogene TRBV3-2); weak D call: TRBD1 (5 bases). Germline V lookup: CDR1 LGHDT, CDR2 YNNKEL (reference sequence). V lost 1 base to trimming and J lost 3 bases, with 12 bases between them. The length of the CDR3 is 15 residues. In DNA, the CDR3 is TGTGCCAGCAGCCAAGCTCTCAGGGTAGACTATGGCTACACCTTC. Translating it yields CASSQALRVDYGYTF.

The rearrangement links TRBV12-5 to TRBJ1-2, with 7 bases identical to TRBD1. The CDR3 spans 12 residues. Germline lookup yields CDR1 LGHNT and CDR2 FRNRAP. V shed 5 bases and J 6 bases; nucleotides not matched to a gene: 3. CDR3 sequence reads: CASGRGTDGYTF. As DNA, the CDR3 is TGTGCTAGTGGTCGAGGGACAGATGGCTACACCTTC.

J is TRBJ1-4 and V is TRBV5-6, with D perhaps matching TRBD1 (6 bases). Germline assignment: CDR1 SGHDT and CDR2 YYEEEE. V was cut by 4 bases and J by 6 bases, with 10 bases left in between. The CDR3 sequence is 13 residues long. CDR3 region: CASSIQGYEKLFF. The CDR3 bases are TGTGCCAGCAGCATACAGGGTTATGAAAAACTGTTTTTT.

CDR3 sequence reads: CASSYLRGPKNTGELFF. CDR3 DNA: TGTGCCAGCAGCTACCTTAGAGGGCCGAAGAACACCGGGGAGCTGTTTTTT. The chain combines TRBV7-3 with TRBJ2-2; weak D call: TRBD2 (5 bases). Looked up from germline, CDR1 is SGHTA and CDR2 is FQGTGA. Trimming stripped 4 bases from V and 1 base from J, with 16 bases between. CDR3 length: 17 amino acids.

This chain connects TRBV19 to TRBJ1-3; D unclear. V lost 7 bases and J 0 bases, leaving 16 bases between the germline ends. This CDR3 has 16 residues. Germline values: CDR1 LNHDA, CDR2 SQIVND (reference sequence). CDR3 DNA sequence: TGTGCCAGTATTACCCTCGGGCTGAACTCTGGAAACACCATATATTTT. This sequence encodes CASITLGLNSGNTIYF. Together with reference TRBV19 and TRBJ1-3, the CDR3 gives the full variable domain: DGGITQSPKYLFRKEGQNVTLSCEQNLNHDAMYWYRQDPGQGLRLIYYSQIVNDFQKGDIAEGYSVSREKKESFPLTVTSAQKNPTAFYLCASITLGLNSGNTIYFGEGSWLTVV.

The chain links TRBV19 to TRBJ2-1; 10 bases are a match to TRBD2. The ends lost 5 bases at V and 9 bases at J; junction bases unmatched: 10. Per the germline V gene, CDR1 is LNHDA and CDR2 is SQIVND (reference sequence). The CDR3 length is 15 residues. CDR3 coding DNA: TGTGCCAGTAGTCGGTCAGCGGGAGGGCCCACTGAGCAGTTCTTC. Amino acids: CASSRSAGGPTEQFF. Using reference TRBV19 and TRBJ2-1 for the parts outside the CDR3, the full variable domain is DGGITQSPKYLFRKEGQNVTLSCEQNLNHDAMYWYRQDPGQGLRLIYYSQIVNDFQKGDIAEGYSVSREKKESFPLTVTSAQKNPTAFYLCASSRSAGGPTEQFFGPGTRLTVL.

In its sample, this clone was seen once. The chain joins TRBV5-6 to TRBJ1-2; D uncertain. The germline gives CDR1 SGHDT, CDR2 YYEEEE. The CDR3 sequence is 14 residues long. V was trimmed by 0 bases and J by 2 bases, leaving 8 bases between them. CDR3 nucleotide sequence: TGTGCCAGCAGCTTGGTCAGGCTCAACTATGGCTACACCTTC. It yields the protein CASSLVRLNYGYTF.

In its sample, this clone was seen once. The V call is TRBV19, the J call TRBJ2-4; TRBD2 might be the D (5 bases). V was trimmed by 2 bases and J by 0 bases, leaving 14 bases between them. The CDR3 is made up of 17 amino acids. Looked up from germline, CDR1 is LNHDA and CDR2 is SQIVND (reference sequence). DNA for the CDR3: TGTGCCAGTAGTATAATTTCGGCGGGCCTAGCCAAAAACATTCAGTACTTC. Protein sequence: CASSIISAGLAKNIQYF.

The J gene is TRBJ2-1, the V gene TRBV3-1 (or the pseudogene TRBV3-2), with D hard to call. Trimming removed 5 bases from V and 0 bases from J, with 8 bases in between. The CDR3 spans 14 residues. Germline CDR1 LGHDT, CDR2 YNNKEL (reference sequence). Here the CDR3 reads CASSNLGSYNEQFF. The CDR3 coding sequence is TGTGCCAGCAGCAACCTAGGCTCCTACAATGAGCAGTTCTTC.

The chain combines TRBV6-6 with TRBJ2-7; D unresolved. The germline CDR1 and CDR2 sequences are MNHNY and SVGAGI (reference sequence). This CDR3 is built from 12 residues. The V end was cut by 2 bases, the J end by 4 bases, with 6 bases between. CDR3 protein: CASSYGPYEQYF. The CDR3 DNA follows: TGTGCCAGCAGTTACGGTCCTTACGAGCAGTACTTC.

The CDR3 region is CASSPTQPPNEQFF. CDR3 nucleotide sequence: TGTGCCAGCAGCCCAACCCAGCCCCCCAATGAGCAGTTCTTC. The chain carries TRBV6-2 or TRBV6-3 and TRBJ2-1; D ambiguous. Germline V lookup: CDR1 MNHEY, CDR2 SVGEGT. This CDR3 is 14 amino acids long. Trimming took off 6 bases at V and 6 bases at J, with 15 bases between the two ends.

The chain recombines TRBV10-2 with TRBJ1-1; TRBD1 is a possible D gene (6 bases). CDR1 and CDR2 from the germline V gene are WSHSY and SAAADI. V lost 6 bases and J lost 0, with 14 bases in between. CDR3 length equals 15 residues. Here the CDR3 reads CASRDTTGLNTEAFF. DNA for the CDR3: TGCGCCAGCAGGGACACGACAGGTTTGAACACTGAAGCTTTCTTT.